A single sample is the source of the 20 T cell receptor beta chains below, sequenced in a study of shared clonotypes between healthy human individuals (dated by TCRdb to the early 2020s). CD8 naive samples consisted of CD45RO-negative cells that were positively selected for CCR7, yielding a CD45RA+CCR7+ population without TemRA cells. The library was built by means of the immunoSEQ multiplex PCR assay. Sourced from immuneACCESS, this table was stored by TCRdb with only in-frame sequences that have V and J called. A share of the clones is absent; for the studies checked, an unresolved V gene accounts for under half, and the remainder has no known explanation. Here the sample has approximately 590,000 clones; nearly 97% occur a single time. Of the sample, 0.095% to 0.12% falls within the top ten clones. Sequencing input: naive CD8+ T cells sorted from blood. The sample's cell subset or site label, decoded: CD45RA+CCR7+. All receptors come from a woman between 25 and 40 years old in good health.

V is TRBV19 and J is TRBJ2-2; perhaps D is TRBD1 or TRBD2 (5 bases each). The length of the CDR3 is 16 residues. Germline V gene sequence: CDR1 LNHDA, CDR2 SQIVND (reference sequence). Trimming stripped 1 base from V and 1 base from J, with 10 bases between. CDR3 coding DNA: TGTGCCAGTAGTATAGTGGGGGTCCAGAACACCGGGGAGCTGTTTTTT. Translation: CASSIVGVQNTGELFF.

This sequence joins TRBV9 and TRBJ2-2; 7 positions agree with TRBD1. The CDR3 is made up of 15 amino acids. From germline, CDR1 is SGDLS and CDR2 YYNGEE. Unmatched junction bases numbered 4, after V lost 3 bases and J lost 2 bases. The CDR3 loop is CASSEGTVNTGELFF. In DNA form, the CDR3 reads TGTGCCAGCAGCGAGGGGACAGTTAACACCGGGGAGCTGTTTTTT.

This chain links TRBV30 with TRBJ1-1; D remains unclear. This CDR3 has 14 amino acids. Germline CDR1 and CDR2: GTSNPN and SVGIG (reference sequence). The germline V and J ends were trimmed by 0 bases and 2 bases, with 10 bases remaining between them. CDR3 loop: CAWSVFGDNTEAFF. CDR3 coding DNA: TGTGCCTGGAGTGTATTCGGGGATAACACTGAAGCTTTCTTT. The complete variable domain, with remaining parts taken from reference TRBV30 and TRBJ1-1, reads SQTIHQWPATLVQPVGSPLSLECTVEGTSNPNLYWYRQAAGRGLQLLFYSVGIGQISSEVPQNLSASRPQDRQFILSSKKLLLSDSGFYLCAWSVFGDNTEAFFGQGTRLTVV.

The gene calls are TRBV2 and TRBJ1-1; 7 bases fit TRBD1. The CDR3 runs to 13 residues. V lost 10 bases to trimming and J lost 1 base; unmatched junction nucleotides: 6. Germline V gives CDR1 SNHLY, CDR2 FYNNEI. In nucleotides, the CDR3 is TGTGCCATACCCGGGACAGAGAACACTGAAGCTTTCTTT. Its translation is CAIPGTENTEAFF.

This clone came up a few times. Other nucleotide sequences in the sample specify the same CDR3. For the CDR3, the DNA is TGTGCCAGCAGCGTAGGAGGGGTGAGCACTGAAGCTTTCTTT. It translates to CASSVGGVSTEAFF. The chain combines TRBV9 with TRBJ1-1, with D possibly matching TRBD1 (5 bases). The CDR3 runs 14 residues. In germline, CDR1 is SGDLS, CDR2 YYNGEE. The V gene lost 0 bases and the J gene lost 4 bases, with 10 bases spanning the gap.

The gene calls are TRBV15 and TRBJ1-5; D remains ambiguous. Germline CDR1 LNHNV, CDR2 YYDKDF (reference sequence). This CDR3 is built from 14 residues. The V gene lost 0 bases and the J gene lost 0 bases, with 3 bases spanning the gap. DNA of the CDR3: TGTGCCACCAGCAGAGAATATAGCAATCAGCCCCAGCATTTT. This gives the protein CATSREYSNQPQHF.

This clone came up once. The chain carries TRBV27 and TRBJ2-7, with a tentative D call TRBD1 (5 bases). CDR3 length: 13 amino acids. V lost 2 bases and J lost 3, with 8 bases in between. In germline, CDR1 is MNHEY, CDR2 SMNVEV (reference sequence). CDR3 in amino acids: CASSLGRVYEQYF. CDR3 bases: TGTGCCAGCAGTTTAGGCAGGGTCTACGAGCAGTACTTC.

With respect to this clone: Other DNA sequences in this sample translate to the same CDR3. The chain has TRBV29-1 and TRBJ2-7, with D possibly called TRBD1 or TRBD2 (5 bases each). Germline CDR1 and CDR2: SQVTM and ANQGSEA. The CDR3 is 12 residues long. The V gene lost 1 base and the J gene lost 4 bases, with 8 bases spanning the gap. The DNA of the CDR3 is TGCAGCGTTGAAGGAGGGGATTACGAGCAGTACTTC. This gives the protein CSVEGGDYEQYF.

This clone was detected only once. The chain has TRBV6-5 and TRBJ2-7, with 7 bases identical to TRBD2. The CDR3 sequence is 14 residues long. Germline values: CDR1 MNHEY, CDR2 SVGAGI. Trimming removed 5 bases from V and 0 bases from J; junction bases left unmatched: 4. The DNA for the CDR3 is TGTGCCAGCAGTCTAGCGGAAGTCTCCTACGAGCAGTACTTC. This codes for CASSLAEVSYEQYF.

This clone was found once. This chain joins TRBV6-6 and TRBJ2-5, with 7 bases lining up with TRBD2. CDR3 length: 14 residues. Germline V lookup: CDR1 MNHNY, CDR2 SVGAGI (reference sequence). J gave up 5 bases and V 0 bases, and 3 bases lay outside the gene matches. The CDR3 bases are TGTGCCAGCAGTTACTCATCCGGGAGGGAGACCCAGTACTTC. Its translation: CASSYSSGRETQYF.

The J gene is TRBJ2-5, the V gene TRBV4-1; no firm D call. The CDR3 spans 15 residues. The germline V and J ends were trimmed by 1 base and 4 bases, with 13 bases remaining between them. The V gene's germline CDR1 is MGHRA and CDR2 YSYEKL. The CDR3 nucleotides read TGCGCCAGCAGCCAAGTAGGGCTGCAAAGAGAGACCCAGTACTTC. Protein sequence: CASSQVGLQRETQYF.

This clone was observed once. This chain links TRBV7-9 with TRBJ2-1; 8 nucleotides align to TRBD1. CDR1 is SEHNR, CDR2 FQNEAQ, per germline (reference sequence). Trimming took 1 base from V and 7 from J; bases not matched to a gene: 6. The CDR3 runs 15 residues. The CDR3 DNA reads TGTGCCAGCAGCTTAGGGCAGGGGGCAGGAAATGAGCAGTTCTTC. Translation gives CASSLGQGAGNEQFF.

The rearrangement links TRBV10-3 to TRBJ1-1; D not certain. V was pared by 1 base and J by 0 bases, with 12 bases between. Germline V gene sequence: CDR1 ENHRY, CDR2 SYGVKD. The CDR3 runs to 16 residues. The CDR3 sequence is CAISELGKWMNTEAFF. The DNA for the CDR3 is TGTGCCATCAGTGAGTTAGGAAAGTGGATGAACACTGAAGCTTTCTTT.

The chain carries TRBV27 and TRBJ1-5; TRBD1 might be the D (5 bases). The CDR3 extends over 14 amino acids. The ends were cut back, 5 bases at V and 4 bases at J, with 12 bases in the middle. The germline CDR1 and CDR2 sequences are MNHEY and SMNVEV (reference sequence). The CDR3, as DNA: TGTGCCAGCAGTCCCCGGGACGAAAATCAGCCCCAGCATTTT. The encoded protein is CASSPRDENQPQHF.

The rearrangement links TRBV27 to TRBJ1-2, with D tentatively TRBD1 (6 bases). V was clipped by 2 bases and J by 4 bases, with 20 bases between them. Germline CDR1 and CDR2: MNHEY and SMNVEV (reference sequence). CDR3 size: 17 residues. The CDR3 bases are TGTGCCAGCAGTTTAACCCCGCACAGGGCTCCTCCCTATGGCTACACCTTC. This gives the protein CASSLTPHRAPPYGYTF.

The rearrangement joins TRBV5-1 to TRBJ2-2; D might be TRBD2 (5 bases). Germline V gene sequence: CDR1 SGHRS, CDR2 YFSETQ. Trimming removed 2 bases at V and 4 bases at J, with 18 bases between. The CDR3 loop spans 17 amino acids. The CDR3 DNA reads as TGCGCCAGCAGCTTTGTTAGCGCTGGCCCAATCACCGGGGAGCTGTTTTTT. It translates to CASSFVSAGPITGELFF. Variable domain in full (rest from reference TRBV5-1 and TRBJ2-2): KAGVTQTPRYLIKTRGQQVTLSCSPISGHRSVSWYQQTPGQGLQFLFEYFSETQRNKGNFPGRFSGRQFSNSRSEMNVSTLELGDSALYLCASSFVSAGPITGELFFGEGSRLTVL.

The chain links TRBV11-2 to TRBJ2-5; TRBD2 agrees at 13 bases. The ends lost 5 bases at V and 4 bases at J; junction bases unmatched: 10. This CDR3 has 17 amino acids. The germline V gene encodes CDR1 SGHAT and CDR2 FQNNGV. The chain's CDR3 is CASSPSRTSGRVETQYF. CDR3 nucleotide sequence: TGTGCCAGCAGCCCTAGCCGTACTAGCGGGAGGGTAGAGACCCAGTACTTC.

This chain connects TRBV2 to TRBJ2-7; the match to TRBD1 covers 10 bases. V dropped 8 bases and J dropped 3; count of bases not matched to a gene: 22. The germline V gene has CDR1 SNHLY and CDR2 FYNNEI. There are 19 residues in the CDR3. The CDR3 DNA reads TGTGCCAGCCCTCCTTCCGGGACAGGGGAAGATAGCGGAGACTACGAGCAGTACTTC. Residues: CASPPSGTGEDSGDYEQYF. The entire variable domain, with the rest obtained from reference TRBV2 and TRBJ2-7, is as follows: EPEVTQTPSHQVTQMGQEVILRCVPISNHLYFYWYRQILGQKVEFLVSFYNNEISEKSEIFDDQFSVERPDGSNFTLKIRSTKLEDSAMYFCASPPSGTGEDSGDYEQYFGPGTRLTVT.

The chain combines TRBV11-3 with TRBJ2-3, with unresolved D. V dropped 3 bases and J dropped 3 bases, with 4 bases sitting between them. Germline V lookup: CDR1 SGHNT, CDR2 YENEEA. The CDR3 is 12 residues long. The CDR3 loop is CASSFGTDTQYF. In DNA, the CDR3 is TGTGCCAGCAGCTTCGGTACAGATACGCAGTATTTT.

The chain is built from TRBV7-3 and TRBJ2-7, with 9 bases identical to TRBD2. V was pared by 1 base and J by 4 bases, with 17 bases of the junction left unmatched. The CDR3 runs to 19 residues. CDR1 and CDR2 from the germline V gene are SGHTA and FQGTGA. CDR3 region: CASSLREAHWREGFYEQYF. The CDR3 DNA reads TGTGCCAGCAGCTTAAGGGAGGCCCATTGGCGGGAGGGCTTTTACGAGCAGTACTTC.